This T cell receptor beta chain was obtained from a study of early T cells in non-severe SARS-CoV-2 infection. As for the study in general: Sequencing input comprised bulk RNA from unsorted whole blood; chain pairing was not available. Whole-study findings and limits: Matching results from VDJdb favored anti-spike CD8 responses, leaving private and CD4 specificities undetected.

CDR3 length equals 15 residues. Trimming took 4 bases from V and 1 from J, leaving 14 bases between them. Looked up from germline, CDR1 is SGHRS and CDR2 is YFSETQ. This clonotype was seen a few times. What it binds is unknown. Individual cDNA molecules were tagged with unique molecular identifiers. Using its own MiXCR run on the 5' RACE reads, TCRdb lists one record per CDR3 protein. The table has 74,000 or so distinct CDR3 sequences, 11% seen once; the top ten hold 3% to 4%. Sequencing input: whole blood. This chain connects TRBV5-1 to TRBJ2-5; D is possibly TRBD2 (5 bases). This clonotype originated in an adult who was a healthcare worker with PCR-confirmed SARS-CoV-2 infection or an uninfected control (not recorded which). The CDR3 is CASSQERGSQETQYF. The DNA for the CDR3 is TGCGCCAGCAGCCAGGAACGAGGGTCCCAAGAGACCCAGTACTTC.